Sequencing of this T cell receptor beta chain was carried out in a study of OX40 agonist ivuxolimab in advanced cancers. Study overall: Dosing consisted of intravenous ivuxolimab at 0.01 to 10 mg/kg every 2 weeks. Participants averaged about 60 years of age (range about 23 to 80) and were less than 85% male.

The CDR3 loop spans 15 amino acids. Peripheral blood came from all dose cohorts at three timepoints. Comments on this clone: What it binds is unknown.

Findings and caveats of the study: CD4+ and CD8+ blood T cells expanded clonally by week 6 at 0.1 to 3.0 mg/kg.

TCRdb keeps only in-frame clones here, not all; method: immunoSEQ multiplex PCR. Of about 36,000 clones in the sample, less than 90% were seen once. Sequences were derived from CD4+ or CD8+ T cells sorted from blood, sampled in a trial of the OX40 agonist ivuxolimab. The sequence came from an adult with an advanced solid tumor such as melanoma, head and neck, liver or kidney cancer. The chain has TRBV21-1 and TRBJ2-7. TRBV21-1 is a known pseudogene. As DNA, the CDR3 is TGTGCCAGCAGCAAGGCCTCTCTCAGGGACCACGAGCAGTACTTC. Translating it yields CASSKASLRDHEQYF.